These 5 T cell receptor beta chains originate from one sample sequenced in a study of T cell responses to AZD1222 COVID-19 vaccine. Clones were read by immunoSEQ multiplex PCR, and TCRdb kept only the in-frame ones, dropping some. The sample includes fewer than 110,000 clones, 90% of them seen just once. The sequences come from peripheral blood, collected on day 0 of AZD1222 vaccination. Every receptor here comes from an adult in good health.

The V and J genes are TRBV2 and TRBJ2-2, with 8 positions matching TRBD1. The CDR3 is 18 amino acids. The germline V gene has CDR1 SNHLY and CDR2 FYNNEI. Trimming removed 6 bases from V and 5 bases from J; junction bases left unmatched: 17. The CDR3 spells CASSRIGQGAPGTGELFF. CDR3 coding DNA: TGTGCCAGCAGCAGAATTGGGCAGGGGGCTCCGGGGACCGGGGAGCTGTTTTTT.

In nucleotides, the CDR3 is TGTGCCACCAGCCGGGGACAGGTACTCTACGAGCAGTACTTC. Translated, it gives CATSRGQVLYEQYF. V gene TRBV15 combines with J gene TRBJ2-7, with 8 bases lining up with TRBD1. V lost 5 bases and J lost 3; bases outside the gene matches: 6. Germline loops: CDR1 LNHNV, CDR2 YYDKDF (reference sequence). This CDR3 has 14 residues.

The rearrangement links TRBV19 to TRBJ1-2; no definite D call. CDR1 and CDR2 (germline): LNHDA, SQIVND (reference sequence). Trimming took 4 bases from V and 2 from J, leaving 17 bases between them. This CDR3 contains 16 residues. The DNA for the CDR3 is TGTGCCAGTAGTAGAAGTATGGCCCAGGTCAACTATGGCTACACCTTC. Translation: CASSRSMAQVNYGYTF. Looking up the rest from reference TRBV19 and TRBJ1-2 gives the full variable domain: DGGITQSPKYLFRKEGQNVTLSCEQNLNHDAMYWYRQDPGQGLRLIYYSQIVNDFQKGDIAEGYSVSREKKESFPLTVTSAQKNPTAFYLCASSRSMAQVNYGYTFGSGTRLTVV.

The gene calls are TRBV12-3 or TRBV12-4 and TRBJ2-7; 9 bases align to TRBD1. With V trimmed by 4 bases and J by 13 bases, 5 bases remained unmatched. This CDR3 spans 11 amino acids. CDR3 amino acids: CASSSNRGHYF. In DNA, the CDR3 is TGTGCCAGCAGTTCCAACAGGGGGCATTACTTC.

The rearrangement joins TRBV9 to TRBJ2-3; D perhaps matches TRBD2 (6 bases). The CDR3 consists of 14 residues. Germline lookup yields CDR1 SGDLS and CDR2 YYNGEE. V lost 4 bases and J lost 0, with 9 bases in between. DNA of the CDR3: TGTGCCAGCAGCATCCGGGGGAGCACAGATACGCAGTATTTT. It translates to CASSIRGSTDTQYF.